This paragraph reports one T cell receptor (beta chain). Its specificity is not known. The length of the CDR3 is 16 residues. Then a second PCR, running roughly 7 to 11 cycles, was carried out with a sample-barcoded 5' primer and a J-beta primer mix. TCRdb used MiXCR to reprocess the 5' RACE reads, holding one entry per CDR3 protein. The table records 720,000 or so distinct CDR3 sequences, around two fifths of them present only once. The individuals who served as donors were healthy Caucasians living in Russia, aged about 6 to 100. The data stem from a study of blood T cells in healthy people across ages. Study findings and constraints: It was not possible, with unsorted PBMCs, to conclusively compare naive and antigen-experienced cells.

The sequence was collected from an elderly man in good health. The rearrangement uses TRBV21-1 and TRBJ2-7; the tabulated D call, TRBD1, remains unverified against the DNA. TRBV21-1 is reported as a pseudogene. Sequenced input: blood. CDR3 loop: CASSGRSGTENYEQYF. CDR3 coding DNA: TGTGCCAGCAGCGGCAGATCAGGGACAGAAAACTACGAGCAGTACTTC.